Sequencing of this TCR beta chain was carried out in a study of cytomegalovirus exposure and HLA in healthy donors. The PCR contained 60 Vbeta and 13 Jbeta primers. Using immunoSEQ multiplex PCR, the repertoire was profiled, and TCRdb retains in-frame clones only, with some absent. The data hold 150,000 to 200,000 clones, with around 80% observed a single time. Notes on the study in general: Excluded: some indistinguishable V segments such as TRBV6-2 and TRBV6-3. Available immune exposure information covered CMV serostatus only. Across all donors, roughly uniform sequencing depth was an assumption of the presence/absence analyses.

About this clone itself: Its antigen is unknown.

Trimming cost V 0 bases and J 8 bases, with 9 bases left between them. In germline, CDR1 is SGHRS, CDR2 YFSETQ. This CDR3 contains 14 residues. This sequence originates from a man aged 35 to 55 in good health and CMV-seronegative. Specimen: PBMCs. J is TRBJ1-6 and V is TRBV5-1; TRBD1 is a possible D gene (6 bases). The CDR3: CASSLEQGDSPLHF. The CDR3 coding sequence is TGCGCCAGCAGCTTGGAACAGGGAGATTCACCCCTCCACTTT. Full variable domain (remainder filled in from reference TRBV5-1 and TRBJ1-6): KAGVTQTPRYLIKTRGQQVTLSCSPISGHRSVSWYQQTPGQGLQFLFEYFSETQRNKGNFPGRFSGRQFSNSRSEMNVSTLELGDSALYLCASSLEQGDSPLHFGNGTRLTVT.